Sequencing of this T cell receptor (beta chain) was carried out in a study of shared clonotypes between healthy human individuals. In the case of this clone: The identical CDR3 is also encoded by other nucleotide sequences in the sample.

Only in-frame clones appear in the TCRdb table, and some are missing; sequencing was by immunoSEQ multiplex PCR. The data hold over a million clones, with 75% to 85% observed a single time. The CDR3 runs 15 residues. The germline V gene has CDR1 LNHDA and CDR2 SQIVND (reference sequence). Germline trimming cut 1 base from V and 4 bases from J; bases unmatched to any gene: 4. This TCR was recovered from a man aged 18 to 35 in good health. Some clones in this sample may be carry-over from other donors' samples. V usage is TRBV19 and J usage is TRBJ2-5; 9 nucleotides agree with TRBD2. The source material was memory CD4+ T cells from PBMCs. Subset denoted: CD45RA-negative fraction. This CDR3 is CASSIGGRAGETQYF. In nucleotides, the CDR3 is TGTGCCAGTAGTATAGGCGGGAGGGCCGGAGAGACCCAGTACTTC.